This record looks at one TCR beta chain sequence and its context. What it recognizes is unknown. This entry belongs to a study of OX40 agonist ivuxolimab in advanced cancers. In the study overall: Therapy given before enrollment (anti-PD-1, anti-PD-L1 or anti-CTLA-4) was allowed, and around 41% had some.

Measured with immunoSEQ multiplex PCR; TCRdb has only the in-frame clones, and not every one. In the table there are just over 50,000 clones, more than 70% of which are singletons. CDR3 size: 12 residues. From germline, CDR1 is MNHEY and CDR2 SMNVEV (reference sequence). V was trimmed by 3 bases and J by 10 bases, leaving 10 bases between them. General study findings and limits: With doses of 0.1 to 3.0 mg/kg, CD4+ and CD8+ blood T cells had undergone clonal expansion by week 6. Compared with CD4+, CD8+ T cells on average had more expanded clones.

The sequence was collected from an adult with an advanced solid tumor such as melanoma, head and neck, liver or kidney cancer. This specimen consisted of CD4+ or CD8+ T cells sorted from blood, obtained in a trial of the OX40 agonist ivuxolimab. The chain carries TRBV27 and TRBJ1-3, with no clear D. The CDR3 sequence is CASSFPSFTIYF. The CDR3 DNA reads as TGTGCCAGCAGTTTCCCCTCTTTTACCATATATTTT.